This T cell receptor beta chain was sequenced during a study of naive and memory T cell subsets. The beta constant-region primer was an equimolar mix of two oligonucleotides covering TRBC1 and TRBC2. TCRdb redid the calling of the UMI-ligation and nested PCR reads with MiXCR, one entry per CDR3 protein. The sample carries under 150,000 distinct CDR3 sequences, about 18% recorded once. Germline-derived CDR1 and CDR2 are KGHSH and LQKENI. The CDR3 runs to 16 residues. Trimming stripped 2 bases from V and 0 bases from J, with 10 bases between. V usage is TRBV18 and J usage is TRBJ2-2; D gene ambiguous. This receptor was obtained from a human donor in good health. Sequenced: naive CD4+ T cells from blood. The DNA of the CDR3 is TGTGCCAGCTCACCAAAGGCATACTCGAACACCGGGGAGCTGTTTTTT. The encoded protein is CASSPKAYSNTGELFF.